This T cell receptor (beta chain) derives from a study of CD8 T cells in ankylosing spondylitis. Study-wide points: For ankylosing spondylitis blood, a TCR beta motif of 8 or 9 highly homologous variants appeared characteristic. Reported data indicate significant enrichment of disease-linked clones within matched ankylosing spondylitis synovial fluid.

The sample holds a few counts of this clonotype. Its antigen is undetermined. Each CDR3 protein is one row after TCRdb ran MiXCR on the 5' RACE reads. The sample includes 310,000 or so distinct CDR3 sequences, 20% seen only once; the top ten take roughly 7.4%. The CDR3 has 13 amino acids. Germline CDR1 reads MNHEY; CDR2 reads SMNVEV (reference sequence). V gave up 2 bases and J gave up 7 bases, with 12 bases separating them. This receptor was identified in a male donor with ankylosing spondylitis or in good health (not recorded which). Sequencing was done on a sample of blood, either unsorted or a sorted T cell fraction (not recorded which). The chain is built from TRBV27 and TRBJ2-7; D is unresolved. DNA of the CDR3: TGTGCCAGCAGTTTAATGGGGTCTGCGGAGCAGTACGTC. This translates into CASSLMGSAEQYV.